This T cell receptor (beta chain) is from a study of metastatic and nonmetastatic thyroid tumors. Study-wide background: The comparison covered peripheral blood and tumor or nodule tissue in malignant and benign thyroid patients.

Germline V gene lookup returns CDR1 SGHRS and CDR2 YFSETQ. V was clipped by 2 bases and J by 2 bases; unmatched bases: 7. CDR3 length: 15 residues. This clone rates as medium-sized. Its antigen is unidentified. Points from the study as a whole: Benign nodules were reported to have significantly lower TCR beta diversity than malignant thyroid tumors, in blood and tumor.

Patients had received no treatment of any kind before thyroid surgery. As originally analysed: Variation in CDR3 across clinicopathological groups served as the basis for constructing a distant-metastasis classifier in papillary thyroid cancer. TCRdb reanalyzed the PCR reads via MiXCR. V and J calls and clone size were set by TCRdb, not the authors. Altogether approximately 35,000 clones are present, 21% being singletons, with the ten largest covering about 3%. The TCR comes from a male donor with papillary thyroid cancer or a benign thyroid nodule (not recorded which). Some clones in this sample may be carry-over from other donors' samples. The sequencing input was tumor tissue. V and J are TRBV5-1 and TRBJ2-7; TRBD1 matches at 7 bases. DNA for the CDR3: TGCGCCAGCAGCTTCAGACAGGGTCGCACCTACGAGCAGTACTTC. Its protein is CASSFRQGRTYEQYF.